The rows below give T cell receptor beta chains drawn from one sample of a study of neoadjuvant anti-PD-1 for oral cavity cancer. The assay was immunoSEQ multiplex PCR, and TCRdb's table has in-frame clones only and misses some. Counted here are about 24,000 clones, about 27% occurring once; the ten biggest clones make up roughly 15%. The sequenced sample was tumor tissue, obtained after nivolumab (anti-PD-1) treatment. These TCRs come from a person aged 40-85 years with oral cavity squamous cell carcinoma. The CDR3 runs from the conserved cysteine through the conserved F or W. D genes are given only for firm matches. Clone sizes are given selectively: once, few, many, or a class where the clone is expanded.

abundance	v_gene	j_gene	d_gene	CDR3aa	CDR3nt
few	TRBV15	TRBJ2-7	.	CATSREALYEQYF	TGTGCCACCAGCAGAGAAGCCCTCTACGAGCAGTACTTC
.	TRBV5-4	TRBJ1-2	.	CASSLGGGANYGYTF	TGTGCCAGCAGCTTGGGGGGCGGAGCAAACTATGGCTACACCTTC
.	TRBV7-8	TRBJ2-7	.	CASSPMAGQSFYEQYF	TGTGCCAGCAGCCCGATGGCGGGACAGAGCTTCTACGAGCAGTACTTC
.	TRBV13	TRBJ2-7	TRBD1	CASSWPGTGVYEQYF	TGTGCCAGCAGCTGGCCCGGGACAGGGGTTTACGAGCAGTACTTC
.	TRBV5-6	TRBJ1-3	.	CASSPFSGVGNTIYF	TGTGCCAGCAGCCCCTTTTCAGGGGTCGGAAACACCATATATTTT
.	TRBV18	TRBJ2-2	TRBD1	CASSQSGGLGELFF	TGTGCCAGCTCACAATCAGGGGGCCTCGGGGAGCTGTTTTTT
medium-sized	TRBV4-2	TRBJ2-1	.	CASSHLDNEQFF	TGTGCCAGCAGCCACCTGGACAATGAGCAGTTCTTC
few	TRBV6-5	TRBJ2-1	.	CASSYSSERNEQFF	TGTGCCAGCAGTTACTCTTCGGAGCGGAATGAGCAGTTCTTC
.	TRBV6-6	TRBJ1-5	TRBD1	CASGGQGIKPQHF	TGTGCCAGCGGTGGACAGGGAATCAAGCCCCAGCATTTT
few	TRBV5-1	TRBJ1-1	TRBD1	CASSPVRDRGEAFF	TGCGCCAGCAGCCCCGTTCGGGACAGGGGTGAAGCTTTCTTT
.	TRBV11-3	TRBJ2-1	.	CASSLDNEQFF	TGTGCCAGCAGCTTAGACAATGAGCAGTTCTTC
.	TRBV10-2	TRBJ1-2	.	CASSEIGDNYGYTF	TGCGCCAGCAGTGAAATTGGGGATAACTATGGCTACACCTTC
few	TRBV13	TRBJ2-7	TRBD1	CASSPRFGQGVSYEQYF	TGTGCCAGCAGCCCCCGGTTTGGACAGGGGGTATCCTACGAGCAGTACTTC
.	TRBV2	TRBJ1-3	.	CASLRDFRMGNTIYF	TGTGCCAGCCTCCGGGACTTTCGAATGGGGAACACCATATATTTT
few	TRBV11-2	TRBJ1-4	.	CASSLVGYNEKLFF	TGTGCCAGCAGCTTAGTGGGCTACAATGAAAAACTGTTTTTT
.	TRBV5-1	TRBJ2-1	.	CASSPNRDYNEQFF	TGCGCCAGCAGCCCGAACCGGGACTACAATGAGCAGTTCTTC
.	TRBV4-1	TRBJ2-7	.	CASSREPGPTIYEQYF	TGCGCCAGCAGCCGGGAACCGGGACCTACTATCTACGAGCAGTACTTC
few	TRBV19	TRBJ2-4	.	CASSVRGDIQYF	TGTGCCAGTAGTGTCAGGGGGGACATTCAGTACTTC
.	TRBV19	TRBJ2-5	TRBD1	CASSRTGRETQYF	TGTGCCAGTAGTAGGACAGGGAGGGAGACCCAGTACTTC
few	TRBV5-6	TRBJ2-5	.	CASSLDQQETQYF	TGTGCCAGCAGCCTCGACCAACAAGAGACCCAGTACTTC
.	TRBV5-6	TRBJ2-3	TRBD2	CASSLRTSGRADTQYF	TGTGCCAGCAGTTTAAGGACTAGCGGGAGAGCAGATACGCAGTATTTT
.	TRBV7-3	TRBJ2-5	.	CASSLTGGQETQYF	TGTGCCAGCAGCTTAACGGGGGGCCAAGAGACCCAGTACTTC
.	TRBV6-5	TRBJ2-1	.	CASQGNNEQFF	TGTGCCAGCCAGGGAAACAATGAGCAGTTCTTC
.	TRBV4-2	TRBJ1-5	.	CASSQEPGGSSNQPQHF	TGTGCCAGCAGCCAAGAGCCGGGAGGTAGTAGCAATCAGCCCCAGCATTTT
few	TRBV19	TRBJ2-7	TRBD1	CASSIRDRDYEQYF	TGTGCCAGTAGTATCCGGGACAGGGACTACGAGCAGTACTTC
.	TRBV14	TRBJ2-1	.	CASSQDLEQWFSNEQFF	TGTGCCAGCAGCCAAGATCTCGAACAGTGGTTCTCAAATGAGCAGTTCTTC
few	TRBV5-6	TRBJ1-5	.	CASSAQGSQPQHF	TGTGCCAGCAGCGCCCAGGGAAGCCAGCCCCAGCATTTT
few	TRBV7-2	TRBJ2-2	.	CASSPQGSGGELFF	TGTGCCAGCAGCCCACAGGGTTCGGGCGGGGAGCTGTTTTTT
.	TRBV19	TRBJ1-1	.	CASSFGGLGTEAFF	TGTGCCAGTAGTTTCGGGGGGCTCGGCACTGAAGCTTTCTTT
.	TRBV2	TRBJ1-6	.	CASSEQERSPLHF	TGTGCCAGCAGTGAACAAGAAAGATCACCCCTCCACTTT
.	TRBV11-2	TRBJ2-3	.	CASSLQSHTDTQYF	TGTGCCAGCAGCTTACAATCCCACACAGATACGCAGTATTTT
once	TRBV28	TRBJ2-5	.	CASSTRLVGRGQETQYF	TGTGCCAGCAGTACCAGATTAGTGGGGAGAGGGCAAGAGACCCAGTACTTC
.	TRBV10-3	TRBJ2-7	TRBD1	CAIKQGARSYEQYF	TGTGCCATTAAACAGGGGGCCAGGTCCTACGAGCAGTACTTC
.	TRBV5-4	TRBJ2-1	TRBD1	CASRKDRGSYNEQFF	TGTGCCAGCAGGAAGGACAGGGGGTCCTACAATGAGCAGTTCTTC
once	TRBV5-4	TRBJ2-7	.	CASSRLDSSYEQYF	TGTGCCAGCAGCCGGCTAGACAGTTCCTACGAGCAGTACTTC
few	TRBV7-6	TRBJ1-1	.	CASSRQVNTEAFF	TGTGCCAGCAGCCGCCAGGTGAACACTGAAGCTTTCTTT
.	TRBV7-3	TRBJ2-2	.	CASSLPPGLNTGELFF	TGTGCCAGCAGCTTACCCCCAGGGTTGAACACCGGGGAGCTGTTTTTT
few	TRBV19	TRBJ1-5	.	CASSTVKNQPQHF	TGTGCCAGTTCCACCGTCAAAAATCAGCCCCAGCATTTT
.	TRBV11-2	TRBJ2-7	.	CASSFGDNSYEQYF	TGTGCCAGCAGCTTTGGCGACAATTCCTACGAGCAGTACTTC
few	TRBV19	TRBJ1-2	.	CASSETVSNSGYTF	TGTGCCAGTAGTGAGACGGTTTCCAACTCTGGCTACACCTTC